This T cell receptor beta chain stems from a study of cytomegalovirus exposure and HLA in healthy donors. Per germline, CDR1 MNHNS and CDR2 SASEGT. V was cut by 1 base and J by 8 bases, with 15 bases left in between. CDR3 length: 15 amino acids. The PCR made use of 60 Vbeta and 13 Jbeta primers. Libraries were prepared by immunoSEQ multiplex PCR; TCRdb keeps only in-frame clonotypes and omits some of them. Seen in this sample are approximately 190,000 clones; the ten most common clones hold approximately 0.74%. Worth noting for this clone: Antigen specificity is unknown.

Whole-study findings and limits: Roughly uniform sequencing depth across donors was assumed, possibly incorrectly. In an earlier analysis, in some 540 donors, most V segments appeared productive either ~90% or ~30% of the time. Some TCR beta chains (roughly 150 of them) were listed as cytomegalovirus-associated. The authors later found HLA-associated TCR beta chains more clonally expanded than equally common others.

Sequenced material: PBMCs. This chain joins TRBV6-1 and TRBJ2-1; D gene ambiguous. This TCR came from a boy between 10 and 17 years old in good health and CMV-seronegative. The CDR3 is CASSEVSQVSYEQFF. DNA of the CDR3: TGTGCCAGCAGTGAAGTATCGCAGGTTTCATATGAGCAGTTCTTC.